Detailed here is one T cell receptor (beta chain). Its target is unknown. This specimen belongs to a study of identical twins. Regarding the study as a whole: Insertions were fewer in abundant cord blood beta clonotypes, whereas memory repertoires showed none of this pattern. Researchers reported weaker excess twin sharing in beta out-of-frame sequences.

With template switching, a universal primer site was added, and the cDNA carried unique molecular identifiers. Each CDR3 protein gets one entry after TCRdb re-called the 5' RACE reads with MiXCR. This sample has more than 400,000 distinct CDR3 sequences; roughly 15% occur once, and the top ten carry around 0.4%. In germline, CDR1 is SGDLS, CDR2 YYNGEE. The CDR3 is made up of 16 amino acids. J was trimmed by 7 bases and V by 4 bases; bases with no gene match: 11. These records were also assigned to another study, of yellow fever vaccine responses in identical twins.

The origin of this receptor is a woman aged 18-30 years in good health. The chain uses TRBV9 and TRBJ2-1, with TRBD2 matching 10 bases. Input material: CD4+ T cells sorted from blood. The CDR3 DNA reads TGTGCCAGCAGCTCTACGGGCCTAGCGGGAGTTAATGAGCAGTTCTTC. Translated, it gives CASSSTGLAGVNEQFF.